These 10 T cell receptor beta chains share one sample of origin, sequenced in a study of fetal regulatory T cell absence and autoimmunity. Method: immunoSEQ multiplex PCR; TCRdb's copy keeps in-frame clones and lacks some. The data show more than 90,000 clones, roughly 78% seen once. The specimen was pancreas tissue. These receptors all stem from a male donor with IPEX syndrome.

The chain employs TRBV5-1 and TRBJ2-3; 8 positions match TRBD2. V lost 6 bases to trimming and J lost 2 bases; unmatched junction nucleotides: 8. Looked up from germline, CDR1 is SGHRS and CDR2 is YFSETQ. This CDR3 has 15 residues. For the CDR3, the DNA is TGCGCCAGCATGCACCAGCGGGGGCACACAGATACGCAGTATTTT. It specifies CASMHQRGHTDTQYF.

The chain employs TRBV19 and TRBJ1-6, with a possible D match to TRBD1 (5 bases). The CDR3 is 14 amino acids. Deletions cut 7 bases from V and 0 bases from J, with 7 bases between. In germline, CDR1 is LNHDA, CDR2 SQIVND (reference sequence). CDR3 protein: CASKGNSYNSPLHF. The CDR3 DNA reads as TGTGCCAGTAAGGGGAACTCCTATAATTCACCCCTCCACTTT.

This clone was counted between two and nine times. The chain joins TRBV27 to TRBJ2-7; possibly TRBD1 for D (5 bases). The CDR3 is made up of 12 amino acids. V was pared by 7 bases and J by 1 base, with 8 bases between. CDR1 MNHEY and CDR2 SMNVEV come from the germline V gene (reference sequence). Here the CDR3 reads CASTSGSYEQYF. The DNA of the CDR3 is TGTGCCAGCACCTCAGGGTCCTACGAGCAGTACTTC.

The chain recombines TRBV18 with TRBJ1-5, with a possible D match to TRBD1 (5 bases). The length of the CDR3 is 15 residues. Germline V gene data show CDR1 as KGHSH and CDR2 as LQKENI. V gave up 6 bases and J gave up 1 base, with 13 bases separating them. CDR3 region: CASSLGTSSNQPQHF. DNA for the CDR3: TGTGCCAGCTCCCTAGGGACTTCCAGCAATCAGCCCCAGCATTTT.

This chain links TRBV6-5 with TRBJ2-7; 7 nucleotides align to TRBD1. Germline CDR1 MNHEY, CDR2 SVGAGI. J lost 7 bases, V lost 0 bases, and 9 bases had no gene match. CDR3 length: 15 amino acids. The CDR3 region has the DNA TGTGCCAGCAGTTACTCGATTCACCAGGGGGAGGAGCAGTACTTC. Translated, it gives CASSYSIHQGEEQYF.

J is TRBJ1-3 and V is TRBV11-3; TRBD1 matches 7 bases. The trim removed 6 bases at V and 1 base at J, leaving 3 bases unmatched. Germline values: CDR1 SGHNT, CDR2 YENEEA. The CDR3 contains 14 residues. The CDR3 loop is CASRRQGSGNTIYF. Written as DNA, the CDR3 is TGTGCCAGCAGGAGACAGGGTTCTGGAAACACCATATATTTT.

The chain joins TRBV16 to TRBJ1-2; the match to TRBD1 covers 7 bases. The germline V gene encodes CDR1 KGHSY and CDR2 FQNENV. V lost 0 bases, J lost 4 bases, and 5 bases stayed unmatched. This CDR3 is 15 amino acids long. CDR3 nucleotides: TGTGCCAGCAGCCAATCTGCGGCAGGGGGCTATGGCTACACCTTC. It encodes CASSQSAAGGYGYTF.

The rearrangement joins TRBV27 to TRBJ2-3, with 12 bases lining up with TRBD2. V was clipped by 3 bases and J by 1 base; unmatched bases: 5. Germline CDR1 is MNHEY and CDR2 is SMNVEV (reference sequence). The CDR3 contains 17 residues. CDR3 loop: CASSLLAGGRGTDTQYF. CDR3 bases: TGTGCCAGCAGTTTGCTAGCGGGGGGGCGCGGCACAGATACGCAGTATTTT.

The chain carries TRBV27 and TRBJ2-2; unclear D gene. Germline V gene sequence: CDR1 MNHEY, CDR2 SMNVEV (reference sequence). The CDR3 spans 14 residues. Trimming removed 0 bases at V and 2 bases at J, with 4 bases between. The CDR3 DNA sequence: TGTGCCAGCAGTTTATCGATCAACACCGGGGAGCTGTTTTTT. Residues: CASSLSINTGELFF.

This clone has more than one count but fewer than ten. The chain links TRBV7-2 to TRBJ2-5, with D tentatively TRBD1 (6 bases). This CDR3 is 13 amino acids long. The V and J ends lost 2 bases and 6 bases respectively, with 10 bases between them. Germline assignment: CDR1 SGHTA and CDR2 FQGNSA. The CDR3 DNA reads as TGTGCCAGCAGCTTACAGGGGTGGAAGACCCAGTACTTC. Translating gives CASSLQGWKTQYF.